One and the same sample provided the 29 T cell receptor beta chains below, sequenced in a study of beta chain features in type 1 diabetes. The whole isolated RNA underwent reverse transcription, so sequencing captured expressed TCRB transcripts. Only in-frame clones appear in the TCRdb table, and some are missing; sequencing was by immunoSEQ multiplex PCR. The sample shows 300,000 or so clones, 7.5% to 9% of them seen only once. The source material was central memory CD4+ T cells from blood. The origin of the receptors is a woman under 30 in good health.

This clone was seen a few times. The chain is built from TRBV7-2 and TRBJ2-7; a possible D gene is TRBD2 (6 bases). Trimming shortened V by 1 base and J by 2 bases, and 15 bases separated the two germline ends. The CDR3 is made up of 16 amino acids. CDR1 SGHTA and CDR2 FQGNSA come from the germline V gene. The CDR3 region is CASSLGGSGRTYEQYF. For the CDR3, the DNA is TGTGCCAGCAGCTTAGGGGGCTCAGGGAGGACCTACGAGCAGTACTTC.

This clone has more than one count but fewer than ten. The genes are TRBV28 and TRBJ1-4; D is ambiguous. The germline V gene has CDR1 MDHEN and CDR2 SYDVKM. The CDR3 length is 16 residues. The germline V and J ends were trimmed by 7 bases and 0 bases, with 15 bases remaining between them. The CDR3 DNA reads as TGTGCCAGCACTGGGTCTGACCGCGCAACTAATGAAAAACTGTTTTTT. As protein: CASTGSDRATNEKLFF.

Only a few counts were recorded for this clone. The chain links TRBV5-5 to TRBJ1-5; D not certain. Germline V lookup: CDR1 SGHKS, CDR2 YYEKEE (reference sequence). This CDR3 comprises 14 residues. V gave up 1 base and J gave up 3 bases, with 8 bases separating them. The CDR3 loop is CASSLQAYNQPQHF. CDR3 in DNA: TGTGCCAGCAGCTTGCAGGCGTACAATCAGCCCCAGCATTTT.

This clone has ten or more counts. This chain connects TRBV7-2 to TRBJ2-7; the match to TRBD2 covers 10 bases. The germline gives CDR1 SGHTA, CDR2 FQGNSA. Trimming took 3 bases from V and 6 from J; bases not matched to a gene: 5. The CDR3 is 14 residues long. In DNA, the CDR3 is TGTGCCAGCAGCTTTATAGCGGGAGGTATCGAGCAGTACTTC. This codes for CASSFIAGGIEQYF.

This clone was counted a few times. The chain links TRBV5-8 to TRBJ2-5; 9 bases fit TRBD2. The germline CDR1 and CDR2 sequences are SGHTS and YDEGEE. This CDR3 has 14 amino acids. The V gene end was trimmed by 3 bases and the J gene end by 1 base; junction bases not matched to a gene: 1. The CDR3 DNA follows: TGTGCCAGCAGCTCGGGACTAGCCCAAGAGACCCAGTACTTC. It translates to CASSSGLAQETQYF.

This clone has at least ten counts. The CDR3 region has the DNA TGTGCCAGCAGACAGGGGGGGAACACTGAAGCTTTCTTT. It encodes CASRQGGNTEAFF. The V and J genes are TRBV25-1 and TRBJ1-1, with 8 bases identical to TRBD1. The J segment lost 1 base and the V segment lost 6 bases, leaving 1 base of the junction unmatched. The CDR3 extends over 13 amino acids. The germline V gene has CDR1 MGHDK and CDR2 SYGVNS.

This clone was counted at least ten times. Other DNA sequences in the same sample also yield this CDR3. The chain carries TRBV11-2 and TRBJ2-1; TRBD2 matches at 8 bases. Per germline, CDR1 SGHAT and CDR2 FQNNGV. V dropped 0 bases and J dropped 9; count of bases not matched to a gene: 1. This CDR3 comprises 13 residues. Here the CDR3 DNA reads TGTGCCAGCAGCTTAGAGAGCGGGGGTGAGCAGTTCTTC. This encodes CASSLESGGEQFF.

This clone was counted at least ten times. The rearrangement uses TRBV18 and TRBJ2-1, with a weak D call TRBD2 (5 bases). V shed 6 bases and J shed 2 bases, with 17 bases lying between them. Per the germline V gene, CDR1 is KGHSH and CDR2 is LQKENI. The CDR3 totals 16 residues. CDR3 loop: CASSPGYERTYNEQFF. The CDR3, as DNA: TGTGCCAGCTCGCCCGGTTATGAGCGGACCTACAATGAGCAGTTCTTC. The entire variable domain, with the rest obtained from reference TRBV18 and TRBJ2-1, is as follows: NAGVMQNPRHLVRRRGQEARLRCSPMKGHSHVYWYRQLPEEGLKFMVYLQKENIIDESGMPKERFSAEFPKEGPSILRIQQVVRGDSAAYFCASSPGYERTYNEQFFGPGTRLTVL.

The chain combines TRBV6-6 with TRBJ2-3; D unclear. The V gene lost 7 bases and the J gene lost 4 bases, with 18 bases spanning the gap. The CDR3 runs 15 residues. The germline gives CDR1 MNHNY, CDR2 SVGAGI (reference sequence). Written as DNA, the CDR3 is TGTGCCAGCAAACTTAGCTACGATGGGGCAGATACGCAGTATTTT. Amino acid sequence: CASKLSYDGADTQYF.

V usage is TRBV2 and J usage is TRBJ1-2, with 12 bases that match TRBD1. This CDR3 is 14 amino acids long. Germline V gene lookup returns CDR1 SNHLY and CDR2 FYNNEI. Unmatched junction bases numbered 4, after V lost 5 bases and J lost 6 bases. The DNA for the CDR3 is TGTGCCAGCAGTTCGGGACAGGGGGCGCATGGCTACACCTTC. Amino acid sequence: CASSSGQGAHGYTF. The whole variable domain, remainder taken from reference TRBV2 and TRBJ1-2, is EPEVTQTPSHQVTQMGQEVILRCVPISNHLYFYWYRQILGQKVEFLVSFYNNEISEKSEIFDDQFSVERPDGSNFTLKIRSTKLEDSAMYFCASSSGQGAHGYTFGSGTRLTVV.

J is TRBJ2-1 and V is TRBV9, with 8 nucleotides matching TRBD1. The V and J ends lost 0 bases and 5 bases, in that order; junction bases with no gene match: 7. This CDR3 region has 16 residues. Germline values: CDR1 SGDLS, CDR2 YYNGEE. In nucleotides, the CDR3 is TGTGCCAGCAGCGTAGAAGACAGGGGAATCAACAATGAGCAGTTCTTC. It is translated as CASSVEDRGINNEQFF.

This clone was detected only a few times. The chain couples TRBV29-1 to TRBJ1-2; 7 positions agree with TRBD1. The CDR3 loop spans 14 amino acids. The trim removed 2 bases at V and 2 bases at J, leaving 5 bases unmatched. CDR1 SQVTM and CDR2 ANQGSEA come from the germline V gene. In DNA, the CDR3 is TGCAGCGTTGAAACAGGGGATTGGAACTATGGCTACACCTTC. Protein product: CSVETGDWNYGYTF.

This chain joins TRBV6-5 and TRBJ1-2; 10 bases fit TRBD1. V gave up 9 bases and J gave up 4 bases; unmatched junction bases: 8. The CDR3 runs 14 residues. Germline CDR1 reads MNHEY; CDR2 reads SVGAGI. CDR3 sequence reads: CASKPGQGSYGYTF. As DNA, the CDR3 is TGTGCCAGTAAACCGGGACAGGGGTCCTATGGCTACACCTTC.

The V gene is TRBV6-1, the J gene TRBJ2-7, with TRBD2 identical over 9 bases. Trimming took 2 bases from V and 6 from J; bases not matched to a gene: 8. Germline lookup yields CDR1 MNHNS and CDR2 SASEGT. CDR3 length: 15 residues. In DNA form, the CDR3 reads TGTGCCAGCAGTGAACTTGGTAGCGGGAGTCTCGAGCAGTACTTC. Encoded protein: CASSELGSGSLEQYF.

This clone was recorded a few times. The chain uses TRBV11-1 and TRBJ2-3, with TRBD1 as a possible D gene (6 bases). From germline, CDR1 is SGHAT and CDR2 FQDESV (reference sequence). This CDR3 is built from 13 residues. Trimming took off 5 bases at V and 6 bases at J, with 12 bases between the two ends. CDR3 DNA sequence: TGTGCCAGCAGCACAGGGACCTGGGATACGCAGTATTTT. It codes for CASSTGTWDTQYF.

There are a few counts of this clone. The chain recombines TRBV18 with TRBJ1-2; no reliable D call. Germline CDR1 reads KGHSH; CDR2 reads LQKENI. The CDR3 sequence is 16 residues long. V lost 3 bases, J lost 4 bases, and 18 bases lay in between. In nucleotides, the CDR3 is TGTGCCAGCTCACCCGCGGCGGAGAGGACCCCCTATGGCTACACCTTC. As protein: CASSPAAERTPYGYTF. Drawing the rest from reference TRBV18 and TRBJ1-2, the complete variable domain is NAGVMQNPRHLVRRRGQEARLRCSPMKGHSHVYWYRQLPEEGLKFMVYLQKENIIDESGMPKERFSAEFPKEGPSILRIQQVVRGDSAAYFCASSPAAERTPYGYTFGSGTRLTVV.

This clone came up a few times. The CDR3 sequence: CASSLLQFSGNTIYF. DNA for the CDR3: TGTGCCAGCAGCTTACTGCAGTTCTCTGGAAACACCATATATTTT. The chain joins TRBV7-2 to TRBJ1-3; D uncertain. V gave up 2 bases and J gave up 0 bases, with 8 bases separating them. The CDR3 consists of 15 residues. Germline values: CDR1 SGHTA, CDR2 FQGNSA. Full variable domain (remainder filled in from reference TRBV7-2 and TRBJ1-3): GAGVSQSPSNKVTEKGKDVELRCDPISGHTALYWYRQSLGQGLEFLIYFQGNSAPDKSGLPSDRFSAERTGGSVSTLTIQRTQQEDSAVYLCASSLLQFSGNTIYFGEGSWLTVV.

The sample holds a few counts of this clone. The rearrangement uses TRBV29-1 and TRBJ2-2; weak D call: TRBD1 (6 bases). Deletions cut 4 bases from V and 6 bases from J, with 9 bases between. The germline gives CDR1 SQVTM, CDR2 ANQGSEA. This CDR3 contains 12 residues. CDR3: CSVGGRAGELFF. The CDR3 DNA sequence: TGCAGCGTTGGGGGGCGAGCCGGGGAGCTGTTTTTT.

This clone has a handful of counts. V gene TRBV6-1 combines with J gene TRBJ2-1; D is ambiguous. Germline CDR1 and CDR2: MNHNS and SASEGT. The CDR3 totals 12 residues. The V end was cut by 3 bases, the J end by 5 bases, with 5 bases between. In nucleotides, the CDR3 is TGTGCCAGCAGTGAGGCAGACAATGAGCAGTTCTTC. Residues: CASSEADNEQFF.

This chain joins TRBV19 and TRBJ2-3; 9 bases align to TRBD2. The germline CDR1 and CDR2 sequences are LNHDA and SQIVND (reference sequence). The CDR3 covers 16 residues. Trimming at V came to 6 bases and at J to 1 base, leaving 8 bases not matched to a gene. The CDR3 DNA is TGTGCCAGTAGAGGTAGCGGGAGCCCGCGCACAGATACGCAGTATTTT. Translation: CASRGSGSPRTDTQYF. Drawing the rest from reference TRBV19 and TRBJ2-3, the complete variable domain is DGGITQSPKYLFRKEGQNVTLSCEQNLNHDAMYWYRQDPGQGLRLIYYSQIVNDFQKGDIAEGYSVSREKKESFPLTVTSAQKNPTAFYLCASRGSGSPRTDTQYFGPGTRLTVL.

CDR3 region: CASSLKTGETQYF. For the CDR3, the DNA is TGTGCCAGCAGCCTGAAGACAGGAGAGACCCAGTACTTC. V is TRBV5-4 and J is TRBJ2-5; tentative D call: TRBD1 (6 bases). V gave up 4 bases and J gave up 4 bases, with 11 bases separating them. In germline, CDR1 is SGHNT, CDR2 YYREEE (reference sequence). The CDR3 is 13 residues long.

There are a few counts of this clone. The rearrangement links TRBV2 to TRBJ2-5, with D unclear. Germline V lookup: CDR1 SNHLY, CDR2 FYNNEI. The CDR3 extends over 12 amino acids. V dropped 7 bases and J dropped 5 bases, with 11 bases sitting between them. CDR3 sequence: CASNRVRETQYF. The CDR3 DNA reads as TGTGCCAGCAATCGGGTTCGGGAGACCCAGTACTTC.

V usage is TRBV4-2 and J usage is TRBJ2-3; D unclear. Trimming stripped 2 bases from V and 3 bases from J, with 12 bases between. This CDR3 is built from 15 residues. Germline CDR1 and CDR2: LGHNA and YNFKEQ. The CDR3: CASSQYDGETDTQYF. In nucleotides, the CDR3 is TGTGCCAGCAGCCAATACGACGGAGAGACAGATACGCAGTATTTT.

This clone was observed at least ten times. The J gene is TRBJ2-1, the V gene TRBV4-1; D might be TRBD1 (6 bases). Deletions cut 4 bases from V and 4 bases from J, with 17 bases between. Germline assignment: CDR1 MGHRA and CDR2 YSYEKL. The CDR3 totals 16 residues. The CDR3 DNA sequence: TGCGCCAGCAGCCCTCAAATGCGACAGGATTACAATGAGCAGTTCTTC. Translating it yields CASSPQMRQDYNEQFF.

This clone was recorded a few times. V gene TRBV7-2 combines with J gene TRBJ2-7, with D perhaps matching TRBD1 (6 bases). Trimming left V 4 bases short and J 3 bases short, with 13 bases between. Germline V lookup: CDR1 SGHTA, CDR2 FQGNSA. The CDR3 has 14 amino acids. As DNA, the CDR3 is TGTGCCAGCAGCTCCTTTATAGGGGGCTACGAGCAGTACTTC. Protein sequence: CASSSFIGGYEQYF. Full variable domain (remainder filled in from reference TRBV7-2 and TRBJ2-7): GAGVSQSPSNKVTEKGKDVELRCDPISGHTALYWYRQSLGQGLEFLIYFQGNSAPDKSGLPSDRFSAERTGGSVSTLTIQRTQQEDSAVYLCASSSFIGGYEQYFGPGTRLTVT.

This clone has just a few counts. The chain combines TRBV2 with TRBJ2-4; a possible D gene is TRBD1 (6 bases). Germline CDR1 and CDR2: SNHLY and FYNNEI. CDR3 length: 15 amino acids. Trimming shortened V by 6 bases and J by 1 base, and 13 bases separated the two germline ends. CDR3 nucleotides: TGTGCCAGCAGATACCAGGGGATCGCCAAAAACATTCAGTACTTC. It specifies CASRYQGIAKNIQYF.

This clone was picked up many times. CDR3 bases: TGTGCCAGCAGGCCGGGACTGAGCACAGATACGCAGTATTTT. This sequence encodes CASRPGLSTDTQYF. The V and J genes are TRBV2 and TRBJ2-3; D is perhaps TRBD2 (6 bases). This CDR3 contains 14 residues. CDR1 and CDR2 (germline): SNHLY, FYNNEI. V lost 6 bases, J lost 0 bases, and 10 bases lay in between.

This clone appeared a few times. V gene TRBV19 combines with J gene TRBJ2-1, with 8 bases identical to TRBD1. This CDR3 region has 15 residues. With 6 bases clipped from V and 3 bases from J, the junction kept 7 bases outside the gene matches. Germline CDR1 is LNHDA and CDR2 is SQIVND (reference sequence). CDR3 region: CASSDAGGFYNEQFF. The CDR3 region has the DNA TGTGCCAGTAGCGATGCAGGGGGCTTCTACAATGAGCAGTTCTTC.

V is TRBV4-3 and J is TRBJ2-3; 11 bases align to TRBD2. The V gene end was trimmed by 0 bases and the J gene end by 4 bases; junction bases not matched to a gene: 6. The V gene's germline CDR1 is LGHNA and CDR2 YSLEER. CDR3 length: 17 residues. The CDR3 protein is CASSQDVTSGRSDTQYF. The CDR3 DNA reads TGCGCCAGCAGCCAAGATGTCACTAGCGGGAGATCAGATACGCAGTATTTT.